This T cell receptor (beta chain) was obtained from a study of cytomegalovirus exposure and HLA in healthy donors. The CDR3 is made up of 14 amino acids. V lost 3 bases to trimming and J lost 6 bases; unmatched junction nucleotides: 4. CDR1 SGHRS and CDR2 YFSETQ come from the germline V gene. Measured with immunoSEQ multiplex PCR; TCRdb has only the in-frame clones, and not every one. Counted here are 110,000 or so clones, approximately 90% occurring once; the ten biggest clones make up nearly 4.5%. The clonotype originates from a man aged 18 to 35 in good health and CMV-seropositive. The sample was PBMCs. V and J are TRBV5-1 and TRBJ2-2, with 8 positions matching TRBD2. The CDR3 sequence is CASSSSGGAGELFF. The CDR3, as DNA: TGCGCCAGCAGCTCCAGCGGGGGAGCCGGGGAGCTGTTTTTT.